The 8 T cell receptor beta chains below all came from one sample that was sequenced in a study of OX40 agonist ivuxolimab in advanced cancers. The table came from immunoSEQ multiplex PCR; TCRdb's copy has only in-frame clones and leaves some out. The sample carries 50,000 to 75,000 clones, 70% to 90% recorded once. The sequencing here drew on CD4+ or CD8+ T cells sorted from blood, taken in a trial of the OX40 agonist ivuxolimab. The receptors were gathered from an adult with an advanced solid tumor such as melanoma, head and neck, liver or kidney cancer.

The chain uses TRBV19 and TRBJ2-2, with 11 bases that match TRBD2. CDR1 LNHDA and CDR2 SQIVND come from the germline V gene (reference sequence). The CDR3 length is 18 residues. Trimming took 3 bases from V and 3 from J; bases not matched to a gene: 9. This chain's CDR3 is CASSIYLLAGVDTGELFF. DNA of the CDR3: TGTGCCAGTAGTATTTATCTACTAGCGGGAGTTGACACCGGGGAGCTGTTTTTT.

This sequence joins TRBV6-5 and TRBJ2-1, with 13 positions matching TRBD2. The CDR3 is 13 amino acids. The ends lost 8 bases at V and 7 bases at J; junction bases unmatched: 2. CDR1 MNHEY and CDR2 SVGAGI come from the germline V gene. In DNA form, the CDR3 reads TGTGCCAGCCGACTAGCGGGAGGTAATGAGCAGTTCTTC. Translating gives CASRLAGGNEQFF.

This chain uses TRBV10-2 with TRBJ1-4; TRBD1 might be the D (6 bases). Deletions cut 3 bases from V and 5 bases from J, with 10 bases between. The CDR3 covers 14 residues. CDR1 WSHSY and CDR2 SAAADI come from the germline V gene. The CDR3 nucleotides read TGCGCCAGCAGTGATAGGAGGGGGAATGAAAAACTGTTTTTT. Protein product: CASSDRRGNEKLFF.

V and J are TRBV5-1 and TRBJ2-5, with TRBD1 identical over 11 bases. Per germline, CDR1 SGHRS and CDR2 YFSETQ. Losses at the gene ends were 4 bases for V and 5 bases for J; bases not matched to a gene: 10. This CDR3 is 16 amino acids long. The CDR3 bases are TGCGCCAGCAGCCCCCGGACAGGGGGCGGAGGGGAGACCCAGTACTTC. The encoded protein is CASSPRTGGGGETQYF.

The chain joins TRBV7-8 to TRBJ2-7, with TRBD1 as a possible D gene (5 bases). V gave up 4 bases and J gave up 0 bases, with 16 bases separating them. Germline CDR1 reads SGHVS; CDR2 reads FQNEAQ. This CDR3 spans 16 amino acids. CDR3 sequence (DNA): TGTGCCAGCAGCTACGAATATGGACACGTCTCCTACGAGCAGTACTTC. As protein: CASSYEYGHVSYEQYF.

The chain links TRBV5-8 to TRBJ2-7; D is undetermined. CDR3 length: 13 amino acids. Germline V gene lookup returns CDR1 SGHTS and CDR2 YDEGEE. V lost 4 bases to trimming and J lost 0 bases, with 8 bases between them. The CDR3 is CASSPSNSYEQYF. The CDR3, as DNA: TGTGCCAGCAGCCCGAGTAACTCCTACGAGCAGTACTTC.

V and J are TRBV21-1 and TRBJ1-1. TRBV21-1 counts as a pseudogene. This CDR3 is built from 13 residues. The CDR3 spells CASSKEDGTEAFF. The CDR3 DNA sequence: TGTGCCAGCAGCAAAGAGGATGGGACTGAAGCTTTCTTT.

The chain recombines TRBV19 with TRBJ1-5; D is ambiguous. From germline, CDR1 is LNHDA and CDR2 SQIVND (reference sequence). The CDR3 is 12 amino acids. The V gene lost 6 bases and the J gene lost 4 bases, with 7 bases spanning the gap. The CDR3 DNA sequence: TGTGCCAGTAGGAAGTTGAATCAGCCCCAGCATTTT. Its protein is CASRKLNQPQHF.